Listed here are 28 T cell receptor beta chains from one sample, sequenced in a study of monozygotic twins with cystic fibrosis. Sequenced by immunoSEQ multiplex PCR; TCRdb stores in-frame clones only, minus some. This sample has over 9,500 clones; approximately 85% occur once, and the top ten carry more than 0.5%. Material: blood. Source of these receptors: a man between 18 and 29 years old with cystic fibrosis.

This clone was detected only a few times. The chain joins TRBV9 to TRBJ2-7; maybe TRBD2 (5 bases). Germline-derived CDR1 and CDR2 are SGDLS and YYNGEE. This CDR3 region has 14 residues. V gave up 1 base and J gave up 2 bases, with 10 bases separating them. As DNA, the CDR3 is TGTGCCAGCAGCGTAACGCAGCGGACCTACGAGCAGTACTTC. This encodes CASSVTQRTYEQYF. The variable domain in full, with the rest retrieved from reference TRBV9 and TRBJ2-7, is DSGVTQTPKHLITATGQRVTLRCSPRSGDLSVYWYQQSLDQGLQFLIQYYNGEERAKGNILERFSAQQFPDLHSELNLSSLELGDSALYFCASSVTQRTYEQYFGPGTRLTVT.

The rearrangement links TRBV28 to TRBJ2-6; 16 nucleotides agree with TRBD2. Trimming took 4 bases from V and 2 from J; bases not matched to a gene: 11. Germline V lookup: CDR1 MDHEN, CDR2 SYDVKM. The CDR3 extends over 21 amino acids. The CDR3 loop reads CASSSGTSGGALSPGANVLTF. In DNA, the CDR3 is TGTGCCAGCAGTTCTGGGACTAGCGGGGGGGCCTTATCCCCTGGGGCCAACGTCCTGACTTTC.

This chain links TRBV11-2 with TRBJ1-1; D is uncertain. The CDR3 extends over 16 amino acids. The V gene's germline CDR1 is SGHAT and CDR2 FQNNGV. Trimming took off 0 bases at V and 4 bases at J, with 15 bases between the two ends. The CDR3 nucleotides read TGTGCCAGCAGCTTAGATCTGATAGGAGGAGGCACTGAAGCTTTCTTT. Residues: CASSLDLIGGGTEAFF.

The genes are TRBV7-2 and TRBJ2-3; the D gene could be TRBD1 or TRBD2 (5 bases each). Between the trimmed V and J ends, which lost 5 bases and 6 bases, there was a span of 24 bases. CDR3 size: 17 residues. From germline, CDR1 is SGHTA and CDR2 FQGNSA. This CDR3 reads CASSPGDGGVFFDTQYF. CDR3 sequence (DNA): TGTGCCAGCAGCCCCGGGGACGGAGGAGTTTTCTTTGATACGCAGTATTTT.

The chain uses TRBV5-5 and TRBJ2-3; 9 bases align to TRBD2. The CDR3 is 16 amino acids. Germline CDR1 SGHKS, CDR2 YYEKEE (reference sequence). The ends lost 0 bases at V and 3 bases at J; junction bases unmatched: 5. CDR3 sequence (DNA): TGTGCCAGCAGCTTGGTTCCAGCGGGGGGTACAGATACGCAGTATTTT. Translated, it gives CASSLVPAGGTDTQYF.

The V call is TRBV5-6, the J call TRBJ1-1; D call uncertain. Looked up from germline, CDR1 is SGHDT and CDR2 is YYEEEE. Trimming cost V 1 base and J 4 bases, with 5 bases left between them. The CDR3 is 12 residues long. The CDR3 here is CASSLLGTEAFF. The CDR3 DNA is TGTGCCAGCAGCTTGCTGGGCACTGAAGCTTTCTTT.

This clone was seen more than once but under ten times. The CDR3 nucleotides read TGCGCCAGCAGCCAAGTGACGACCCTAAATTCACCCCTCCACTTT. This codes for CASSQVTTLNSPLHF. The V and J genes are TRBV4-3 and TRBJ1-6; no clear D gene. The length of the CDR3 is 15 residues. Trimming took off 1 base at V and 7 bases at J, with 11 bases between the two ends. Germline V lookup: CDR1 LGHNA, CDR2 YSLEER.

The V call is TRBV6-4, the J call TRBJ2-3; D is perhaps TRBD2 (5 bases). The CDR3 contains 14 residues. Trimming left V 6 bases short and J 2 bases short, with 12 bases between. Per the germline V gene, CDR1 is MRHNA and CDR2 is SNTAGT. The CDR3 spells CASSAGIFTDTQYF. The CDR3 DNA is TGTGCCAGCAGCGCCGGGATTTTCACAGATACGCAGTATTTT.

V is TRBV19 and J is TRBJ2-1; 11 nucleotides line up with TRBD2. This CDR3 spans 15 amino acids. Germline V lookup: CDR1 LNHDA, CDR2 SQIVND (reference sequence). V trimming: 2 bases; J trimming: 9 bases; junction bases outside the gene matches: 6. CDR3 protein: CASSISLAGGGEQFF. Written as DNA, the CDR3 is TGTGCCAGTAGTATAAGTCTAGCGGGAGGTGGTGAGCAGTTCTTC.

The chain carries TRBV25-1 and TRBJ2-5; D possibly corresponds to TRBD2 (5 bases). The J call is in doubt because the DNA end fits TRBJ2-7 better. Germline-derived CDR1 and CDR2 are MGHDK and SYGVNS. The CDR3 is 13 residues long. DNA of the CDR3: TGTGCCAGCAGTGCTGGCCGGGGCTACGAGCAGTACTTC. Its protein product is CASSAGRGYEQYF.

The CDR3 DNA is TGTGCCAGCAGCGCCGGGACTAGTGTCGATGAGCAGTTCTTC. It translates to CASSAGTSVDEQFF. The chain recombines TRBV9 with TRBJ2-1, with 8 positions matching TRBD2. Per germline, CDR1 SGDLS and CDR2 YYNGEE. Unmatched junction bases numbered 7, after V lost 3 bases and J lost 8 bases. The CDR3 consists of 14 residues.

The chain has TRBV29-1 and TRBJ2-7; D not certain. CDR3 size: 11 residues. V lost 2 bases and J lost 4, with 6 bases in between. Germline CDR1 reads SQVTM; CDR2 reads ANQGSEA. The CDR3 bases are TGCAGCGTTGAAAACCGATACGAGCAGTACTTC. Translating it yields CSVENRYEQYF.

J is TRBJ2-7 and V is TRBV5-4; 14 nucleotides align to TRBD2. Trimming cost V 4 bases and J 6 bases; bases outside gene matches: 6. Germline CDR1 is SGHNT and CDR2 is YYREEE (reference sequence). The CDR3 totals 15 residues. The CDR3 spells CASSLGLAGGGEQYF. Written as DNA, the CDR3 is TGTGCCAGCAGCCTCGGACTAGCGGGAGGAGGCGAGCAGTACTTC.

CDR3 DNA sequence: TGTGCCAGCAGCCCGGGACAGCTTGGCTACACCTTC. It codes for CASSPGQLGYTF. The rearrangement uses TRBV7-9 and TRBJ1-2; 7 bases are a match to TRBD1. Unmatched junction bases numbered 4, after V lost 5 bases and J lost 7 bases. The CDR3 sequence is 12 residues long. The germline V gene encodes CDR1 SEHNR and CDR2 FQNEAQ (reference sequence).

V is TRBV19 and J is TRBJ1-5; tentative D call: TRBD1 (5 bases). Germline V gives CDR1 LNHDA, CDR2 SQIVND (reference sequence). The ends were cut back, 3 bases at V and 2 bases at J, with 11 bases in the middle. The CDR3 loop spans 15 amino acids. In nucleotides, the CDR3 is TGTGCCAGTAGTATGTCCAGGGAAGGCAATCAGCCCCAGCATTTT. Protein product: CASSMSREGNQPQHF.

The rearrangement links TRBV18 to TRBJ2-1; TRBD2 agrees at 13 bases. This CDR3 contains 15 residues. V lost 5 bases, J lost 8 bases, and 6 bases stayed unmatched. Germline V lookup: CDR1 KGHSH, CDR2 LQKENI. The CDR3 DNA sequence: TGTGCCAGCTCAGAGGGACTAGCGGGATACGATGAGCAGTTCTTC. Its translation is CASSEGLAGYDEQFF. Supplemented by reference TRBV18 and TRBJ2-1, the full variable domain reads NAGVMQNPRHLVRRRGQEARLRCSPMKGHSHVYWYRQLPEEGLKFMVYLQKENIIDESGMPKERFSAEFPKEGPSILRIQQVVRGDSAAYFCASSEGLAGYDEQFFGPGTRLTVL.

The rearrangement uses TRBV5-1 and TRBJ2-7; 9 bases are shared with TRBD1. The length of the CDR3 is 13 residues. The J segment lost 4 bases and the V segment lost 6 bases, leaving 5 bases of the junction unmatched. Germline CDR1 reads SGHRS; CDR2 reads YFSETQ. This chain's CDR3 is CASNSGQGYEQYF. CDR3 DNA: TGCGCCAGCAACTCGGGACAGGGTTACGAGCAGTACTTC. Using reference TRBV5-1 and TRBJ2-7 for the parts outside the CDR3, the full variable domain is KAGVTQTPRYLIKTRGQQVTLSCSPISGHRSVSWYQQTPGQGLQFLFEYFSETQRNKGNFPGRFSGRQFSNSRSEMNVSTLELGDSALYLCASNSGQGYEQYFGPGTRLTVT.

The V and J genes are TRBV5-1 and TRBJ2-1; D is unclear. CDR1 and CDR2 from the germline V gene are SGHRS and YFSETQ. This CDR3 is 14 amino acids long. V lost 1 base and J lost 8, with 13 bases in between. The CDR3 DNA sequence: TGCGCCAGCAGCTTGTCTCTAGTGGGCCATGAGCAGTTCTTC. Translating it yields CASSLSLVGHEQFF.

Note on this clone: One end of the junction fails to match germline, which may point to a read error. The gene calls are TRBV5-5 and TRBJ2-7; tentatively, D is TRBD1 (6 bases). The germline gives CDR1 SGHKS, CDR2 YYEKEE (reference sequence). The CDR3 is 13 residues long. The CDR3 coding sequence is TGTGCCAGCGGCTTGGGACATGGGTACGAGCAGTACTTC. Translating it yields CASGLGHGYEQYF.

This rearrangement joins TRBV10-3 to TRBJ1-1, with TRBD1 as a possible D gene (6 bases). The CDR3 has 17 residues. The germline gives CDR1 ENHRY, CDR2 SYGVKD. The ends were cut back, 5 bases at V and 2 bases at J, with 21 bases in the middle. The CDR3 coding sequence is TGTGCCATCAGTATGAACAGGGTGACCGCCCGCAACACTGAAGCTTTCTTT. It is translated as CAISMNRVTARNTEAFF.

This sequence joins TRBV6-1 and TRBJ2-7; 7 nucleotides line up with TRBD2. The CDR3 is 15 amino acids. From germline, CDR1 is MNHNS and CDR2 SASEGT. V trimming: 6 bases; J trimming: 5 bases; junction bases outside the gene matches: 13. CDR3 nucleotides: TGTGCCAGCAGCCAACTCGCGGGGGTCCCCCACGAGCAGTACTTC. Translation gives CASSQLAGVPHEQYF.

The chain combines TRBV4-1 with TRBJ2-3; D possibly uses TRBD1 or TRBD2 (5 bases each). Per germline, CDR1 MGHRA and CDR2 YSYEKL. V was pared by 4 bases and J by 2 bases, with 16 bases between. This CDR3 comprises 16 residues. This chain's CDR3 is CASSLGTELNTDTQYF. DNA for the CDR3: TGCGCCAGCAGCCTGGGGACGGAATTGAACACAGATACGCAGTATTTT.

The chain uses TRBV5-4 and TRBJ1-3, with unresolved D. The CDR3 spans 12 residues. Germline values: CDR1 SGHNT, CDR2 YYREEE (reference sequence). Trimming stripped 4 bases from V and 4 bases from J, with 6 bases between. The CDR3 sequence: CASSQLGNTIYF. CDR3 nucleotide sequence: TGTGCCAGCAGCCAACTGGGAAACACCATATATTTT.

Regarding this clone: At one boundary the junction diverges from the germline segment, which might be a read error. The chain carries TRBV19 and TRBJ2-5, with TRBD2 matching 13 bases. CDR3 length: 17 residues. CDR1 and CDR2 from the germline V gene are LNHDA and SQIVND (reference sequence). The CDR3 loop reads CASSSTSGGEVREAQYF. The CDR3 coding sequence is TGTGCCAGTAGTTCAACTAGCGGGGGGGAAGTCCGAGAGGCCCAGTACTTC.

This clone appeared a few times. CDR3 loop: CASKGDSPLHF. The CDR3 DNA follows: TGTGCCAGCAAGGGGGATTCACCCCTCCACTTT. This chain uses TRBV27 with TRBJ1-6; D is possibly TRBD1 (6 bases). Germline values: CDR1 MNHEY, CDR2 SMNVEV (reference sequence). This CDR3 region has 11 residues. Trimming removed 7 bases at V and 8 bases at J, with 6 bases between.

In this sample, this clone turned up a few times. This sequence joins TRBV29-1 and TRBJ1-1; D is unresolved. CDR1 and CDR2 (germline): SQVTM, ANQGSEA. Deletions cut 2 bases from V and 1 base from J, with 8 bases between. The CDR3 has 13 amino acids. CDR3 DNA: TGCAGCGTTGAAAAGACAAAGAACACTGAAGCTTTCTTT. Protein: CSVEKTKNTEAFF.

CDR3 sequence reads: CASSYLGDSGYTF. The CDR3 region has the DNA TGTGCCAGCAGTTACCTCGGGGACAGTGGCTACACCTTC. This rearrangement joins TRBV6-6 to TRBJ1-2; TRBD1 aligns across 7 bases. V shed 2 bases and J 7 bases; nucleotides not matched to a gene: 4. Germline V gives CDR1 MNHNY, CDR2 SVGAGI (reference sequence). The CDR3 is made up of 13 amino acids.

The V and J genes are TRBV28 and TRBJ2-7; 7 bases are shared with TRBD2. This CDR3 region has 14 residues. V shed 8 bases, J shed 0 bases, and the junction held 7 bases outside the gene matches. Germline values: CDR1 MDHEN, CDR2 SYDVKM. The DNA for the CDR3 is TGTGCCAGCGAACCGGGGGGTACCTCCTACGAGCAGTACTTC. This encodes CASEPGGTSYEQYF.